This is a list of T cell receptor beta chains from one sample in a study of PD-1 blockade in classical Hodgkin lymphoma. The assay was immunoSEQ multiplex PCR, and TCRdb's table has in-frame clones only and misses some. Of tens of thousands of clones listed, roughly 80% are singletons. The sequenced sample was peripheral blood mononuclear cells (PBMCs), obtained before the fourth cycle of nivolumab. These receptors were collected from a human donor with classical Hodgkin lymphoma. CDR3s include the opening cysteine and the closing phenylalanine or tryptophan. Some rows mark clone size as missing; the rest say once, few, many or name a class of expanded clone.

V gene	J gene	clone size	CDR3 protein
TRBV27	TRBJ2-5	few	CASSLPRRGTKVETQYF
TRBV7-2	TRBJ1-4	.	CASSSSTNEKLFF
TRBV4-1	TRBJ1-2	.	CASSQDPGASLGYTF
TRBV7-3	TRBJ2-3	.	CASSLGRGPTDTQYF
TRBV7-2	TRBJ2-5	.	CASSLERLAGGLEETQYF
TRBV28	TRBJ2-7	once	CASSLLGTAYEQYF
TRBV9	TRBJ1-1	.	CASSSQIGTEAFF
TRBV6-5	TRBJ2-3	.	CASGLDEDTQYF
TRBV28	TRBJ1-1	few	CASSSFRDTRGSGNTEAFF
TRBV6-1	TRBJ1-1	.	CASRGTGGFATEAFF
TRBV11-2	TRBJ1-4	.	CASSLARQGGDEKLFF
TRBV12-5	TRBJ1-1	.	CASGLVLDAVMWAEAFF
TRBV19	TRBJ2-4	.	CASSISSKNIQYF
TRBV4-1	TRBJ2-5	.	CASSQWVRETQYF
TRBV7-6	TRBJ1-6	once	CASSLGSYNSPLHF
TRBV5-8	TRBJ2-5	.	CASSLAEETQYF
TRBV25-1	TRBJ1-6	.	CASTIGQGVNSPLHF
TRBV14	TRBJ2-7	.	CASSQDRGAGQYF
TRBV27	TRBJ2-7	.	CASSWTGRGEQYF
TRBV7-7	TRBJ1-5	.	CASSLVGGGQPQHF
TRBV30	.	.	CAWSGGQVNWILYEQYF
TRBV11-1	TRBJ1-4	.	CASSQRRSNEKLFF
TRBV7-9	TRBJ1-6	.	CASSSAEREYNSPLHF
TRBV5-6	TRBJ2-7	.	CASSSPSRYEQYF
TRBV6-5	TRBJ2-7	.	CASRNPGRLSYEQYF
TRBV7-9	TRBJ2-5	.	CASSSRGPETQYF
TRBV27	TRBJ1-2	.	CASQAAMNYGYTF
TRBV14	TRBJ1-3	.	CASSPELSGNTIYF
TRBV2	TRBJ2-7	.	CASSPAGLGDYEQYF
TRBV6-5	TRBJ1-1	.	CASTTYGTTEAFF
TRBV28	TRBJ1-4	.	CASYLGTGPTNEKLFF
TRBV4-2	TRBJ2-1	.	CASSQDLLYNEQFF
TRBV5-5	TRBJ1-1	.	CASSWGRANTEAFF
TRBV10-1	TRBJ2-7	.	CASSESAGTGDPYEQYF
TRBV6-4	TRBJ2-2	.	CASSGTNTGELFF
TRBV19	TRBJ1-2	.	CASSGTITANYGYTF
TRBV7-8	TRBJ2-1	.	CASSSLAGVDNEQFF
TRBV5-1	TRBJ1-6	once	CASSLRQGGSYNSPLHF
TRBV19	TRBJ2-7	.	CATRSGTTYEQYF
TRBV9	TRBJ2-3	.	CASSVGYSGRADTQYF
TRBV29-1	TRBJ1-1	once	CSVSKGNTEAFF
TRBV5-1	TRBJ2-5	.	CASSLVDGLKETQYF
TRBV5-3	TRBJ2-7	.	CARSRYENYEQYF
TRBV10-3	TRBJ2-3	few	CASGGTGGDTDTQYF
TRBV11-3	TRBJ2-1	.	CASTPRDGGRSYNEQFF
TRBV6-6	TRBJ1-6	.	CASRGESLHF
TRBV23-1	TRBJ1-1	once	CASSQGTRDTEAFF
TRBV19	TRBJ1-5	once	CASSIVGNQPQHF
TRBV18	TRBJ1-2	.	CASSPNRDYGYTF
TRBV19	TRBJ2-2	.	CASRLTGTDAYGELFF
TRBV6-6	TRBJ1-2	.	CASRLGQGDYGYTF
TRBV9	TRBJ2-5	.	CASTPGTGGAETQYF
TRBV9	TRBJ2-7	.	CASSVEGGGAHEQYF
TRBV6-4	TRBJ1-1	few	CASSEEEGKISEAFF
TRBV7-9	TRBJ2-1	.	CASSSVGDSYNEQFF